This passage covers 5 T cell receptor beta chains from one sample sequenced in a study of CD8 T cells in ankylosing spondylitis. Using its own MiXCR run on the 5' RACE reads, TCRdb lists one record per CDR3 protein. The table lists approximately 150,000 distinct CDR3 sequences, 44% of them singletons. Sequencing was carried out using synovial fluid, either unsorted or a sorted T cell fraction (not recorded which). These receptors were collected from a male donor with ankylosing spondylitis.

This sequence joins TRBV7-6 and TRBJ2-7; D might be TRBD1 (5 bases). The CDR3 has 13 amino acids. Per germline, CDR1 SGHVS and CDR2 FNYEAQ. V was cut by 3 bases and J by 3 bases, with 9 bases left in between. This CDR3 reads CASSFHTGYEQYF. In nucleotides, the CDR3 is TGTGCCAGCAGCTTTCACACAGGCTACGAGCAGTACTTC.

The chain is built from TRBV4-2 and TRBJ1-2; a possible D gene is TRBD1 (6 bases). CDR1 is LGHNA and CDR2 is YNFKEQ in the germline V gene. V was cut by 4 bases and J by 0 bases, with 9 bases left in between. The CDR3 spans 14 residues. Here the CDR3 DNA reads TGTGCCAGCAGCCCCTGGACAGCTAACTATGGCTACACCTTC. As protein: CASSPWTANYGYTF.

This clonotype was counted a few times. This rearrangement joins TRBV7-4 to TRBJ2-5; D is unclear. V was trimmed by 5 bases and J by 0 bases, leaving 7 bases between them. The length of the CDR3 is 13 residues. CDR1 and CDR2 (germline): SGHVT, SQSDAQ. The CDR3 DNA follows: TGTGCCAGCAGCCAACGGGACCAAGAGACCCAGTACTTC. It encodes CASSQRDQETQYF.

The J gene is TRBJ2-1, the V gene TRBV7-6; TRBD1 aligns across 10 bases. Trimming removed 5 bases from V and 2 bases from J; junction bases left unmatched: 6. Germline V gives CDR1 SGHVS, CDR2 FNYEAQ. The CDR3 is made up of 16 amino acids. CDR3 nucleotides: TGTGCCAGCAGCGTGGGACAGGGGACGACCTACAATGAGCAGTTCTTC. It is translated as CASSVGQGTTYNEQFF.

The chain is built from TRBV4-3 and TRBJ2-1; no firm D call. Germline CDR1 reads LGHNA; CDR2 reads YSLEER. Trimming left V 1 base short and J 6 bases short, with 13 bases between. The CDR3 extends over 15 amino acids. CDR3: CASSQGFWGVNEQFF. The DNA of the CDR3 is TGCGCCAGCAGCCAAGGGTTCTGGGGTGTCAATGAGCAGTTCTTC.